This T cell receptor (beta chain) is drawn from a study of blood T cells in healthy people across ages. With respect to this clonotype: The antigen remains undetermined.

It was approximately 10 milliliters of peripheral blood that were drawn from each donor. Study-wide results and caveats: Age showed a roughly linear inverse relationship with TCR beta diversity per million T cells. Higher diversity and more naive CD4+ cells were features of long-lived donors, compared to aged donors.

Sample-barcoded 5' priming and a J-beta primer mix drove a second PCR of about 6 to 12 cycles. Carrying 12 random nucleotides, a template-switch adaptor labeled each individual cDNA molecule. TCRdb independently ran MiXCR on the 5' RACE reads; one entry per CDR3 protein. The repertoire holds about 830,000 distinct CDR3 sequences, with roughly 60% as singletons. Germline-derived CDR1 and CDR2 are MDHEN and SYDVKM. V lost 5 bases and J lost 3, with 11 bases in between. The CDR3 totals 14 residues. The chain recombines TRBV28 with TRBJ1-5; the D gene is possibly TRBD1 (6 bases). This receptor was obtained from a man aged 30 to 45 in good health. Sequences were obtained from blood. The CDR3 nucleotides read TGTGCCAGCAGTCTAGGACAGAACAATCAGCCCCAGCATTTT. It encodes CASSLGQNNQPQHF.